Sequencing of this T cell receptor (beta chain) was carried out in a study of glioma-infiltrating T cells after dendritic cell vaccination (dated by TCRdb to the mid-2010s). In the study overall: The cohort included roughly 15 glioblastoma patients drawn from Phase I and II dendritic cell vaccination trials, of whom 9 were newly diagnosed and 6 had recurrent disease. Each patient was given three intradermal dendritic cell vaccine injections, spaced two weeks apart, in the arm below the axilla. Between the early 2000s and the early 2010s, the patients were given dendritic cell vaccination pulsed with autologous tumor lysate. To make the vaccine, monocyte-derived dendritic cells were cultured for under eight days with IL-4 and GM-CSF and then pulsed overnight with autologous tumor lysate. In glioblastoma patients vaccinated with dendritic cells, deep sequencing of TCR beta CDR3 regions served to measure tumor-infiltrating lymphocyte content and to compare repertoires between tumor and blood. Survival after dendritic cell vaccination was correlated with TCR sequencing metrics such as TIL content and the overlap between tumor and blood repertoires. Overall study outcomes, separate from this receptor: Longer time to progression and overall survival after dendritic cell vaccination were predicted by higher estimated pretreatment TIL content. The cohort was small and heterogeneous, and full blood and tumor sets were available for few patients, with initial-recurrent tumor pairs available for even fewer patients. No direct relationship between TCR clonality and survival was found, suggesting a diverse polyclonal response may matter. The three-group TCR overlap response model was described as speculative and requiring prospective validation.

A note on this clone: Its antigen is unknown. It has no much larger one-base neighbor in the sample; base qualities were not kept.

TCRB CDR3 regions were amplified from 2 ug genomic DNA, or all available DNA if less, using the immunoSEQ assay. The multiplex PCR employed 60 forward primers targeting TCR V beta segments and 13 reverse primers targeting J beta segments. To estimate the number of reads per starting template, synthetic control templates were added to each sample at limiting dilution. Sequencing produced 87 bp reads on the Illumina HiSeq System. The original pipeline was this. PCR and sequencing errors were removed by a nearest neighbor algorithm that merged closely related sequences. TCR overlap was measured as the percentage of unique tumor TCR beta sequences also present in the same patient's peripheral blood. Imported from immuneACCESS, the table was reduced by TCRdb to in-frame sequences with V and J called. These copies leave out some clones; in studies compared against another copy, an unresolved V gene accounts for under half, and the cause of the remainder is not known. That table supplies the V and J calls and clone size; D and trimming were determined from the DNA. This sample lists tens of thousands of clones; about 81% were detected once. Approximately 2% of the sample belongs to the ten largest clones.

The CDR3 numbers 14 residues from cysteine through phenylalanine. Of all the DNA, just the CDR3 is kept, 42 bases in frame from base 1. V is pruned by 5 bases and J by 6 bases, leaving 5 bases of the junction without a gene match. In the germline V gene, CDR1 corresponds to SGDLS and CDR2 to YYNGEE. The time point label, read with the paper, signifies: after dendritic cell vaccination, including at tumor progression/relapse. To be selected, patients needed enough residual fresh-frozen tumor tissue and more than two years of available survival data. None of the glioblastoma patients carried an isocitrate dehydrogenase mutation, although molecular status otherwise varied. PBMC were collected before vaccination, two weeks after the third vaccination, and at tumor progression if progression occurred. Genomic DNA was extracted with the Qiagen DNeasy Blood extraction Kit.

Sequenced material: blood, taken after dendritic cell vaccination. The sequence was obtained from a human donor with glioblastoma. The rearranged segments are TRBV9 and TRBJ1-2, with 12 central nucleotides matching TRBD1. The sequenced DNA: TGTGCCAGCAGGCCGGGACAGGGGGCGGATGGCTACACCTTC. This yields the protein CASRPGQGADGYTF.